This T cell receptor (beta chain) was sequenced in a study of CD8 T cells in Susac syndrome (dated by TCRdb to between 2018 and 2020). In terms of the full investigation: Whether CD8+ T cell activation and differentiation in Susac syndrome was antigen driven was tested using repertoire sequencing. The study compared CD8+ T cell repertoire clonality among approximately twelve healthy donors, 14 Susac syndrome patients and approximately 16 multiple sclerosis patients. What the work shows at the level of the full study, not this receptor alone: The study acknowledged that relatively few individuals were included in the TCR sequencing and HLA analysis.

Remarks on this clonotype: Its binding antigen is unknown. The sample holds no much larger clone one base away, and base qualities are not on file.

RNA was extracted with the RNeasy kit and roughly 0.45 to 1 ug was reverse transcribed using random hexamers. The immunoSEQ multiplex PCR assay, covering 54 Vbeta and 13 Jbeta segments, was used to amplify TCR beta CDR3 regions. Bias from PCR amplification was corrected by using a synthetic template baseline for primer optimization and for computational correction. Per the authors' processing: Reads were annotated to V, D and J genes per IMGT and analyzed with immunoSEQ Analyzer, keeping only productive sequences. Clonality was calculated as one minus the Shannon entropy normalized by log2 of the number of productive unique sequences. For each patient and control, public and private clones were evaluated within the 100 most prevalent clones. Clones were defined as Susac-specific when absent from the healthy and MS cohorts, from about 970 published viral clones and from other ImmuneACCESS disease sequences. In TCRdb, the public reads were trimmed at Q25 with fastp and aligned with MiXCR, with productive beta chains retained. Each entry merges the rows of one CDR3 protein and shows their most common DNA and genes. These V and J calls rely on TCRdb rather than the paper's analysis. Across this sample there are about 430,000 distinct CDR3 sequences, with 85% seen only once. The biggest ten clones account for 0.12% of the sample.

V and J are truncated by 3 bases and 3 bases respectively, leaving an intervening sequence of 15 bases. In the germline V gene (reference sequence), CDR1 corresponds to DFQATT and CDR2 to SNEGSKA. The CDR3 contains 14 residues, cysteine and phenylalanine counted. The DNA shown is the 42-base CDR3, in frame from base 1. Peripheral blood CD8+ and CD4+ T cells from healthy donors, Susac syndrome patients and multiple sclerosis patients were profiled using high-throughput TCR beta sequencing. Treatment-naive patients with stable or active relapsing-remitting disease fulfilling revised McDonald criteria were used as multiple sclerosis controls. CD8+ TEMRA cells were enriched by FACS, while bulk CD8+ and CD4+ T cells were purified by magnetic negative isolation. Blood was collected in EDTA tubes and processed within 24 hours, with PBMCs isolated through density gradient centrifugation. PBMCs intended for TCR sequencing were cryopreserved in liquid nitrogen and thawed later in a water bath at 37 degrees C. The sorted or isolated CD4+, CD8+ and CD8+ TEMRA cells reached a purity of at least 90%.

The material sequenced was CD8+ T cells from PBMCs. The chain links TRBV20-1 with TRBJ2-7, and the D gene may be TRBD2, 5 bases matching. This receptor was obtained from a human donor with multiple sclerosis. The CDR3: CSARSPTTLYEQYF. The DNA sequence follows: TGCAGTGCTAGGTCTCCGACTACCCTCTACGAGCAGTACTTC.